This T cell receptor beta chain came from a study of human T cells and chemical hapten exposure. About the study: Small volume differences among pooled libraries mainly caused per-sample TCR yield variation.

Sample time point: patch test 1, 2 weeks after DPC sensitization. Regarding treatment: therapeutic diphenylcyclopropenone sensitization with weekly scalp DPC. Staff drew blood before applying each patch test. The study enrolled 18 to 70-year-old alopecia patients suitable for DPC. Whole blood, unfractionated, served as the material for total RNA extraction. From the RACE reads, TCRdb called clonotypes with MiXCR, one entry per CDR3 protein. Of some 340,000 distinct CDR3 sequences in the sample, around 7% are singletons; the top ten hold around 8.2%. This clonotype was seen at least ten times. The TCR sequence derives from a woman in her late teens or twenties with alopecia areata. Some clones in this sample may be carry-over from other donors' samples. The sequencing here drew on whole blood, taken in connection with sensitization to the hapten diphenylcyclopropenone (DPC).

The CDR3 DNA is TGTGCCAGCAGCTTGCCGGGGGGCTCGAACACTGAAGCTTTCTTT. As protein: CASSLPGGSNTEAFF. The gene calls are TRBV5-4 and TRBJ1-1; D is possibly TRBD1 (6 bases). CDR3 length equals 15 residues. Germline CDR1 is SGHNT and CDR2 is YYREEE (reference sequence). The ends were cut back, 1 base at V and 1 base at J, with 11 bases in the middle.